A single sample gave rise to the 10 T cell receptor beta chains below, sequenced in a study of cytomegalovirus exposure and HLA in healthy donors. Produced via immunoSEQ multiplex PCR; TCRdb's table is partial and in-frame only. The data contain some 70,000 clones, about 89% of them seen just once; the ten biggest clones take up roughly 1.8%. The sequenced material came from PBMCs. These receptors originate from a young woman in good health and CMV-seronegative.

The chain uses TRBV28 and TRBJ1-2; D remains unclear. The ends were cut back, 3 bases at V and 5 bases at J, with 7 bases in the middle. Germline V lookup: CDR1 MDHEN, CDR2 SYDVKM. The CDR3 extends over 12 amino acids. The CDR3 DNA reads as TGTGCCAGCAGTTTGCGGGAGTATGGCTACACCTTC. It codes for CASSLREYGYTF.

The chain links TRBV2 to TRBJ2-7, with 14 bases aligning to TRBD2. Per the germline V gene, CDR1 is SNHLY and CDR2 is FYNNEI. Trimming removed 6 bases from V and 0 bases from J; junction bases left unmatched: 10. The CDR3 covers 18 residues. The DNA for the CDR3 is TGTGCCAGCAGCGCCGGGACTAGCGGGGGCCTATTCTCCTACGAGCAGTACTTC. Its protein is CASSAGTSGGLFSYEQYF. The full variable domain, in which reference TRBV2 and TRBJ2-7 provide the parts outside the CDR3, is EPEVTQTPSHQVTQMGQEVILRCVPISNHLYFYWYRQILGQKVEFLVSFYNNEISEKSEIFDDQFSVERPDGSNFTLKIRSTKLEDSAMYFCASSAGTSGGLFSYEQYFGPGTRLTVT.

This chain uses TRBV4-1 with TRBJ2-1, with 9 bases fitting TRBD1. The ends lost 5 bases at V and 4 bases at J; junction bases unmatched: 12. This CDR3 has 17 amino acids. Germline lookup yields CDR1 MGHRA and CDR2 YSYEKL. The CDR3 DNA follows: TGCGCCAGCAGCACGGGTCGTCGGACAGGGGTTTACAATGAGCAGTTCTTC. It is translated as CASSTGRRTGVYNEQFF.

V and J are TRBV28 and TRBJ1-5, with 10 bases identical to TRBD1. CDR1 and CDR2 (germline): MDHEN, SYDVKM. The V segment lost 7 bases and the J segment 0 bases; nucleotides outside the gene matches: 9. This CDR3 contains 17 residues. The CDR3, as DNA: TGTGCCAGCACACTAGACAGGGGGCGCGGTAGCAATCAGCCCCAGCATTTT. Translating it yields CASTLDRGRGSNQPQHF. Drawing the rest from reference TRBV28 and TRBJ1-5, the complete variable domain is DVKVTQSSRYLVKRTGEKVFLECVQDMDHENMFWYRQDPGLGLRLIYFSYDVKMKEKGDIPEGYSVSREKKERFSLILESASTNQTSMYLCASTLDRGRGSNQPQHFGDGTRLSIL.

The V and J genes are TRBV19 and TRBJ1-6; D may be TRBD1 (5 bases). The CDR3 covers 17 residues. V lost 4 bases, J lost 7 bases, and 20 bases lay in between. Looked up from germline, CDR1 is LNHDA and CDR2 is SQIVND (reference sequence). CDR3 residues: CASSNRQGSARNSPLHF. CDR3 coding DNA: TGTGCCAGTAGTAACCGGCAGGGTTCGGCTAGAAATTCACCCCTCCACTTT.

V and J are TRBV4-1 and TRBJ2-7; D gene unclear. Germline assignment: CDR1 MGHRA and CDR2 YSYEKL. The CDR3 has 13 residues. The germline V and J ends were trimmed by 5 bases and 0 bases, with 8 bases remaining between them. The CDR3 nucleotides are TGCGCCAGCAGCTGGCTAGGCTCCTACGAGCAGTACTTC. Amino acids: CASSWLGSYEQYF.

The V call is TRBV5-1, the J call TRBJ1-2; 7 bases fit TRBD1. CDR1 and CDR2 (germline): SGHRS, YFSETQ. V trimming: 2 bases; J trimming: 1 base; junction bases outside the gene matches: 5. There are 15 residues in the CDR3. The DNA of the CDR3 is TGCGCCAGCAGCTTAGGGGGCTCGAATAACTATGGCTACACCTTC. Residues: CASSLGGSNNYGYTF. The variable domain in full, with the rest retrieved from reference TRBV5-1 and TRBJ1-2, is KAGVTQTPRYLIKTRGQQVTLSCSPISGHRSVSWYQQTPGQGLQFLFEYFSETQRNKGNFPGRFSGRQFSNSRSEMNVSTLELGDSALYLCASSLGGSNNYGYTFGSGTRLTVV.

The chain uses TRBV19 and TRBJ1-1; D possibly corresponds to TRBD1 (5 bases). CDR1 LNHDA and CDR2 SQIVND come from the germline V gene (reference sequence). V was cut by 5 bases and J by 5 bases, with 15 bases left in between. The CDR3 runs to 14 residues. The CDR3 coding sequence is TGTGCCAGTAGTTCGGGGAGGGGAGGAACTGAAGCTTTCTTT. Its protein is CASSSGRGGTEAFF.

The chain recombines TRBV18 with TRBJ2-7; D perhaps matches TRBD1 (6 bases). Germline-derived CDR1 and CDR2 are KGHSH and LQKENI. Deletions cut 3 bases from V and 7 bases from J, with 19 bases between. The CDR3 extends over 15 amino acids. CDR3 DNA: TGTGCCAGCTCACCGGGGGCTACATCGTCTCTGGAGCAGTACTTC. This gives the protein CASSPGATSSLEQYF.

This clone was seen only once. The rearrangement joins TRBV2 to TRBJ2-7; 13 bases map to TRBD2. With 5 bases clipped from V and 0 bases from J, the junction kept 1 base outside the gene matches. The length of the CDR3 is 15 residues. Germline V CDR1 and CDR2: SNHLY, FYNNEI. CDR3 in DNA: TGTGCCAGCAGTCGGACTAGCGGGAGCTCCTACGAGCAGTACTTC. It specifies CASSRTSGSSYEQYF.